The rows below give T cell receptor beta chains drawn from one sample of a study of shared clonotypes between healthy human individuals. Clones were read by immunoSEQ multiplex PCR, and TCRdb kept only the in-frame ones, dropping some. Of some 470,000 clones listed, 76% are singletons. Sequences were obtained from PBMCs. The receptors shown here come from a woman aged 40 to 49 in good health. Some clones in this sample may be carry-over from other donors' samples. The CDR3 runs from the conserved cysteine through the conserved F or W. Each record gives: J gene, V gene, CDR3 protein.

>TRBJ1-2|TRBV30
CAWNQYGGYTF
>TRBJ2-7|TRBV6-1
CASSEASGLHEQYF
>TRBJ2-7|TRBV14
CASSQSRVGEQYF
>TRBJ1-5|TRBV28
CASSLWGQPQHF
>TRBJ2-1|TRBV15
CATSREPSMSSYNEQFF
>TRBJ1-1|TRBV6-1
CASSYTGNTEAFF
>TRBJ2-7|TRBV10-3
CAISAGTSEYEQYF
>TRBJ2-7|TRBV27
CASSLVALGDYEQYF
>TRBJ1-3|TRBV6-1
CASSEREIGNTIYF
>TRBJ1-4|TRBV27
CASSPPTPAKLFF
>TRBJ2-2|TRBV7-9
CASQRGTQNTGELFF
>TRBJ2-2|TRBV18
CASSLEMGRNTGELFF
>TRBJ1-5|TRBV6-1
CASSEAGGVDQPQHF
>TRBJ2-1|TRBV29-1
CSVEDAGTRRRGGNEQFF
>TRBJ1-2|TRBV28
CASSLDGWGYTF
>TRBJ1-2|TRBV6-1
CASSEAGGIGYGYTF
>TRBJ1-3|TRBV19
CASSPASSGNTIYF
>TRBJ2-3|TRBV11-2
CASTLGGRSTDTQYF
>TRBJ2-2|TRBV7-2
CASSRLSGGLVTGELFF
>TRBJ1-1|TRBV6-1
CASTDLASNTEAFF